This T cell receptor (beta chain) was recorded in a study of T cells in Graves' hyperthyroidism and ophthalmopathy. Notes on this clonotype: Its cognate antigen is unknown.

RNA transcripts were the template for amplifying TCR beta CDR3 regions. The primer set for the first-round RT-PCR of the TCR CDR3 was HTBI. TCRdb reanalysed the multiplex PCR reads using MiXCR and keeps one entry per CDR3 protein. This table has approximately 530,000 distinct CDR3 sequences, roughly 17% appearing once. The germline V gene has CDR1 MGHRA and CDR2 YSYEKL. Trimming left V 1 base short and J 1 base short, with 21 bases between. CDR3 length equals 19 residues. Study-wide findings and caveats: Most thyroid clonotypes that were expanded above 0.001 also turned up in blood.

The sequence came from a woman between 18 and 29 years old with Graves' hyperthyroidism. Material for sequencing was blood. The chain employs TRBV4-1 and TRBJ2-3; D tentatively reads TRBD1 or TRBD2 (6 bases each). CDR3 region: CASSQVRGAPGQGTDTQYF. The CDR3 DNA is TGCGCCAGCAGCCAAGTGAGGGGGGCACCGGGACAAGGCACAGATACGCAGTATTTT.